This T cell receptor beta chain stems from a study of a mutant IDH1 vaccine in newly diagnosed glioma. Study as a whole: Treated individuals were around 60% male and around 40% female, averaging roughly 43 years of age.

CDR1 is SQVTM, CDR2 ANQGSEA, per germline. Trimming stripped 3 bases from V and 0 bases from J, with 13 bases between. The CDR3 has 15 amino acids. Regarding time point: baseline, week 1 (first vaccination visit). Treatment of the sample: pre-vaccination baseline after standard-of-care therapy. Study-wide findings and caveats: No link was apparently found between pseudoprogression and changes in top peripheral T cell clonotypes.

As for this clone: Its antigen is as yet unknown.

Sequencing used immunoSEQ multiplex PCR; TCRdb keeps in-frame clones, though not all of them. The data show 15,000 or so clones, with 80% seen just once and roughly 10% held by the top ten. The sequence was collected from a man aged 35-49 years with glioma. V and J are TRBV29-1 and TRBJ2-3; D is ambiguous. The specimen was PBMCs, collected from a glioma patient treated with radiotherapy, temozolomide or both. Here the CDR3 DNA reads TGCAGCGTTGAGGCCAGCAGGTATAGCACAGATACGCAGTATTTT. The encoded protein is CSVEASRYSTDTQYF.